The 10 T cell receptor beta chains in this list originate from one sample, sequenced in a study of blood T cell repertoires in COVID-19. The assay was immunoSEQ multiplex PCR, and TCRdb's table has in-frame clones only and misses some. The data hold about 140,000 clones, with roughly 78% observed a single time. The specimen was peripheral blood. The origin of the receptors is a man aged 55-75 years with acute or convalescent COVID-19.

J is TRBJ2-7 and V is TRBV4-2, with D tentatively TRBD1 (5 bases). The CDR3 has 13 residues. The germline V gene encodes CDR1 LGHNA and CDR2 YNFKEQ. The V gene lost 3 bases and the J gene lost 1 base, with 7 bases spanning the gap. The CDR3, as DNA: TGTGCCAGCAGCCACCCAGGGTCCTACGAGCAGTACTTC. This sequence encodes CASSHPGSYEQYF.

V gene TRBV18 combines with J gene TRBJ1-1; a weak D match, TRBD1 (5 bases). The CDR3 is 14 residues long. V was pared by 3 bases and J by 10 bases, with 18 bases between. CDR1 and CDR2 from the germline V gene are KGHSH and LQKENI. CDR3 DNA: TGTGCCAGCTCACCCCTGGACGGACAAGACCTAGCTTTCTTT. Its translation is CASSPLDGQDLAFF.

The rearrangement joins TRBV3-1 (or the pseudogene TRBV3-2) to TRBJ2-7; tentatively, D is TRBD1 (7 bases). The CDR3 extends over 14 amino acids. Germline V gives CDR1 LGHDT, CDR2 YNNKEL (reference sequence). V was pared by 7 bases and J by 6 bases, with 19 bases between. CDR3 amino acids: CASTPDRQGGEQYF. The DNA for the CDR3 is TGTGCCAGCACCCCGGACAGGCAGGGAGGCGAGCAGTACTTC.

The chain joins TRBV24-1 to TRBJ2-3, with TRBD1 matching 7 bases. The V and J ends lost 9 bases and 7 bases, in that order; junction bases with no gene match: 6. This CDR3 is 12 amino acids long. CDR1 is KGHDR, CDR2 SFDVKD, per germline. As DNA, the CDR3 is TGTGCCACCGGCCAGACAGGGAATACGCAGTATTTT. This gives the protein CATGQTGNTQYF.

V and J are TRBV19 and TRBJ2-2, with TRBD1 matching over 8 bases. CDR3 length equals 16 residues. The germline V gene encodes CDR1 LNHDA and CDR2 SQIVND (reference sequence). Trimming removed 5 bases from V and 2 bases from J; junction bases left unmatched: 7. For the CDR3, the DNA is TGTGCCAGTAGTTATCGGACAGGGTCAAACACCGGGGAGCTGTTTTTT. As protein: CASSYRTGSNTGELFF.

V is TRBV3-1 (or the pseudogene TRBV3-2) and J is TRBJ1-6; 8 bases align to TRBD1. The CDR3 has 17 amino acids. V shed 1 base and J 8 bases; nucleotides not matched to a gene: 10. Looked up from germline, CDR1 is LGHDT and CDR2 is YNNKEL (reference sequence). The CDR3 nucleotides read TGTGCCAGCAGCCAAGGTCGGACAGGGAGTAGTTATTCACCCCTCCACTTT. Its protein is CASSQGRTGSSYSPLHF.

The V call is TRBV11-2, the J call TRBJ2-7, with 8 bases fitting TRBD1. The V and J ends lost 1 base and 6 bases, in that order; junction bases with no gene match: 8. The CDR3 sequence is 15 residues long. CDR1 is SGHAT, CDR2 FQNNGV, per germline. DNA of the CDR3: TGTGCCAGCAGCTTAGCTAGGGCAGGGGGCATCGAGCAGTACTTC. The encoded protein is CASSLARAGGIEQYF.

This rearrangement joins TRBV21-1 to TRBJ2-1; the DNA was not used to check the table's D call, TRBD2. TRBV21-1 is a known pseudogene. The CDR3 contains 16 residues. As DNA, the CDR3 is TGTGCCAGCAGCTTCATCGGAGCGGGAGGGTACAATGAGCAGTTCTTC. This sequence encodes CASSFIGAGGYNEQFF.

The chain links TRBV5-4 to TRBJ2-7; 8 bases match TRBD1. The CDR3 sequence is 13 residues long. From germline, CDR1 is SGHNT and CDR2 YYREEE (reference sequence). The J segment lost 3 bases and the V segment lost 3 bases, leaving 2 bases of the junction unmatched. CDR3 region: CASSSTGGYEQYF. The CDR3 DNA sequence: TGTGCCAGCAGCTCCACAGGGGGCTACGAGCAGTACTTC. The whole variable domain, filled in from reference TRBV5-4 and TRBJ2-7, reads ETGVTQSPTHLIKTRGQQVTLRCSSQSGHNTVSWYQQALGQGPQFIFQYYREEENGRGNFPPRFSGLQFPNYSSELNVNALELDDSALYLCASSSTGGYEQYFGPGTRLTVT.

V usage is TRBV28 and J usage is TRBJ1-2, with D unclear. From germline, CDR1 is MDHEN and CDR2 SYDVKM. Between the trimmed V and J ends, which lost 8 bases and 4 bases, there was a span of 8 bases. The CDR3 totals 11 residues. The DNA for the CDR3 is TGTGCCAGCGACAACATCTATGGCTACACCTTC. Residues: CASDNIYGYTF.